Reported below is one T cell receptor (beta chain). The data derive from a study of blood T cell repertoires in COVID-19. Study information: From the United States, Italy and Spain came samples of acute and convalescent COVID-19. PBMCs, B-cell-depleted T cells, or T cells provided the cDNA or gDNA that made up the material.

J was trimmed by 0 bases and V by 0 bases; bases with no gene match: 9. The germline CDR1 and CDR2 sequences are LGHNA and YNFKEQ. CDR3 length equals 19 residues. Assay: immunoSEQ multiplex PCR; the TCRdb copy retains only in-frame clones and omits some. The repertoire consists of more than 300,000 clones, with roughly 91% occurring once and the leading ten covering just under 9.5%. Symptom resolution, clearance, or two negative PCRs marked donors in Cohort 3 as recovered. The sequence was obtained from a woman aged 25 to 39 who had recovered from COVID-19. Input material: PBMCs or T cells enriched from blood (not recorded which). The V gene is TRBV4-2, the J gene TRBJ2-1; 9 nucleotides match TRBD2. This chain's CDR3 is CASSQEIAGVWSSYNEQFF. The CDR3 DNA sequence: TGTGCCAGCAGCCAAGAAATAGCGGGAGTGTGGAGCTCCTACAATGAGCAGTTCTTC.